A few counts support the clone carrying this T cell receptor beta chain. The target antigen is unknown. The germline V and J ends were trimmed by 5 bases and 7 bases, with 15 bases remaining between them. The CDR3 contains 14 residues. Treg sorting used a CD4+CD25+CD127-/low gate. Whole-study findings and limits: Tumor-infiltrating Treg TCR alpha and beta sequences overlapped most with tumor naive CD4+ T cells, then blood naive. Tumor memory CD4+ T cell TCR gene usage clustered with blood and lymph node memory CD4+ cells and lymph node naive CD4+ cells. The larger cohort examined one V-J beta rearrangement, not whole repertoires.

Semi-nested PCR with Nested Universal Primer A followed constant-region reverse priming of full-length variable regions. TCRdb analysed the 5' RACE reads with MiXCR anew, one entry per CDR3 protein. The sample has over 40,000 distinct CDR3 sequences, roughly 20% seen once. The sequence came from a female donor with breast cancer. Sample: Tregs sorted from a lymph node. This chain connects TRBV12-3 or TRBV12-4 to TRBJ2-1; D ambiguous. CDR3 DNA sequence: TGTGCCAGCAGTCCCCGAATGGGAACGAATGAGCAGTTCTTC. It yields the protein CASSPRMGTNEQFF.